This T cell receptor beta chain comes out of a study of cytomegalovirus exposure and HLA in healthy donors. Generated by immunoSEQ multiplex PCR, the TCRdb table keeps only in-frame clones and is missing some. The data contain 100,000 to 150,000 clones, roughly 90% of them singletons. V trimming: 5 bases; J trimming: 3 bases; junction bases outside the gene matches: 7. This CDR3 has 15 residues. Germline V gene data show CDR1 as MDHEN and CDR2 as SYDVKM. The receptor comes from a woman aged 18 to 35 in good health and CMV-seronegative. The sequenced sample consisted of PBMCs. The rearrangement links TRBV28 to TRBJ2-1; TRBD1 matches at 7 bases. The CDR3 is CASSPGTAYYNEQFF. In DNA form, the CDR3 reads TGTGCCAGCAGTCCGGGGACAGCCTACTACAATGAGCAGTTCTTC.